This T cell receptor beta chain was identified in a study of CD8 T cells in Susac syndrome. The authors reverse transcribed roughly 0.5 to 1 ug RNA with random hexamers. In TCRdb, the immunoSEQ multiplex PCR reads were re-called with MiXCR into one record per CDR3 protein. This table holds 330,000 or so distinct CDR3 sequences, about 89% found once. CDR1 is LNHDA, CDR2 SQIVND, per germline (reference sequence). CDR3 size: 15 residues. V dropped 5 bases and J dropped 0 bases, with 11 bases sitting between them. Sequenced: CD8+ T cells from PBMCs. The origin of this receptor is a human donor with multiple sclerosis. The J gene is TRBJ1-5, the V gene TRBV19, with a tentative D call TRBD1 (6 bases). The chain's CDR3 is CASSWTEHSNQPQHF. The CDR3 DNA reads as TGTGCCAGTAGTTGGACAGAACATAGCAATCAGCCCCAGCATTTT.